This T cell receptor beta chain was observed in a study of shared clonotypes between healthy human individuals. Study-wide context: The people who gave samples were a couple of women and a few men aged 18 to 49. Per donor, CD8 memory used one plate, CD8 naive used two, CD4 memory used three and CD4 naive used three. Study-level points and caveats: Only blood underwent sampling, and tissue repertoires likely differ. Generation probabilities of non-shared clonotypes were lower (relative to those shared by all four donors).

Naive CD8 cells, CD45RO-negative and positively selected for CCR7, excluded terminally differentiated effector memory CD45RA+ cells. In regard to this clone: No antigen is known for it.

Trimming pared 1 base from V and 2 bases from J, leaving 5 bases between. Germline V lookup: CDR1 PRHDT, CDR2 FYEKMQ (reference sequence). CDR3 length equals 13 residues. Clones were sequenced by immunoSEQ multiplex PCR, and TCRdb holds only the in-frame ones, with some missing. This table has about 1,800,000 clones, approximately 94% appearing once. What was sequenced was naive CD8+ T cells sorted from blood. This sequence originates from a man younger than 35 in good health. This chain joins TRBV13 and TRBJ2-5; D gene uncertain. The CDR3 sequence: CASSLAYQETQYF. In DNA, the CDR3 is TGTGCCAGCAGCTTAGCCTATCAAGAGACCCAGTACTTC.